This record covers a single TCR beta chain. Germline assignment: CDR1 MDHEN and CDR2 SYDVKM. The CDR3 is 14 amino acids. With 4 bases removed from V and 5 bases from J, the gap between germline ends came to 14 bases. The entry originates in a study of shared clonotypes between healthy human individuals. Here immunoSEQ multiplex PCR was the method, and the copy in TCRdb shows in-frame clones only, minus some. The sample lists roughly 2.1 million clones; roughly 91% were seen once. The naive CD8 fraction comprised CD45RO-negative cells positively selected for CCR7 and excluded terminally differentiated effector memory CD45RA+ cells.

The specimen sequenced was naive CD8+ T cells from PBMCs. This TCR was recovered from a man aged 18 to 30 in good health. Some clones in this sample may be carry-over from other donors' samples. This sequence joins TRBV28 and TRBJ2-5; tentative D call: TRBD1 (6 bases). In nucleotides, the CDR3 is TGTGCCAGCAGTTCCCCAGGGGTTGAGGAGACCCAGTACTTC. Encoded protein: CASSSPGVEETQYF.